This T cell receptor (beta chain) was retrieved from a study of response to subunit inactivated influenza vaccine (dated by TCRdb to 2016 to 2018). General notes on the study: To follow how T cells responded to a trivalent subunit inactivated influenza vaccine, the researchers relied on deep quantitative profiling of the T cell receptor repertoire. Overall study outcomes, separate from this receptor: It was suggested by the authors that each seasonal influenza vaccination may recruit only a limited number of new T cells.

In this sample, this clonotype turned up a few times. No cognate antigen has been identified for it. No qualities accompany the bases; no much larger clone lies one base away. Library method: RT-PCR. For sequencing, an Illumina HiSeq 2500 was employed. TCRdb reprocessed the public reads (quality trimming at Q25 with fastp, clone calling with MiXCR) and kept in-frame beta chains. CDR3 protein sequences are deduplicated, and each keeps its most common genes and DNA. The sample table contains just over 300,000 distinct CDR3 sequences; only one count was recorded for about 20% of them. Together, the top ten hold 10% of the sample. Sequencing used PBMCs from blood, obtained 21 months after vaccination. The sequence was collected from a man aged 50 to 75 who received an inactivated influenza vaccine. Donor details come from another sample of the same person, matched by shared clones.

Here the CDR3 is given as CASTKDGDTQYF. The DNA sequence reads TGTGCCAGCACAAAAGACGGTGATACGCAGTATTTT. The rearranged chain carries TRBV2 and TRBJ2-3; the D gene identity is not certain. From the cysteine through the phenylalanine, the CDR3 covers 12 amino acids. CDR3 DNA only is kept here, 36 bases in frame from base 1. V drops 7 bases and J drops 6 bases, leaving 11 bases in between. CDR1 is given as SNHLY and CDR2 as FYNNEI, both from the germline V gene.